This entry lists 19 T cell receptor beta chains sequenced from one sample in a study of OX40 agonist ivuxolimab in advanced cancers. The method was the immunoSEQ multiplex PCR assay. Imported from immuneACCESS, the table was reduced by TCRdb to in-frame sequences with V and J called. These copies leave out some clones; in studies compared against another copy, an unresolved V gene accounts for under half, and the cause of the remainder is not known. The sample has some 98,000 clones on record, roughly 93% of them singletons. The top ten clonotypes cover around 0.25% of the sample. The sample consisted of CD4+ or CD8+ T cells sorted from blood, taken in a trial of the OX40 agonist ivuxolimab. Every receptor here comes from an adult with an advanced solid tumor such as melanoma, head and neck, liver or kidney cancer.

This sequence joins TRBV30 and TRBJ2-3; D is unresolved. The CDR3 is 11 residues long. Trimming took off 4 bases at V and 6 bases at J, with 8 bases between the two ends. Germline CDR1 is GTSNPN and CDR2 is SVGIG (reference sequence). CDR3 protein: CAWTIKDTQYF. In nucleotides, the CDR3 is TGTGCCTGGACCATCAAGGATACGCAGTATTTT. The complete variable domain, with remaining parts taken from reference TRBV30 and TRBJ2-3, reads SQTIHQWPATLVQPVGSPLSLECTVEGTSNPNLYWYRQAAGRGLQLLFYSVGIGQISSEVPQNLSASRPQDRQFILSSKKLLLSDSGFYLCAWTIKDTQYFGPGTRLTVL.

The V call is TRBV5-1, the J call TRBJ2-1, with 9 nucleotides matching TRBD2. CDR3 size: 17 residues. Germline V CDR1 and CDR2: SGHRS, YFSETQ. V trimming: 0 bases; J trimming: 9 bases; junction bases outside the gene matches: 13. The CDR3 is CASSLAGTSGFLGEQFF. DNA of the CDR3: TGCGCCAGCAGCTTGGCCGGTACTAGCGGGTTTCTAGGTGAGCAGTTCTTC.

The chain links TRBV5-4 to TRBJ2-3; D unresolved. The V and J ends lost 0 bases and 0 bases respectively, with 2 bases between them. This CDR3 spans 13 amino acids. The V gene's germline CDR1 is SGHNT and CDR2 YYREEE (reference sequence). For the CDR3, the DNA is TGTGCCAGCAGCTTGGAAAGCACAGATACGCAGTATTTT. Translation: CASSLESTDTQYF.

The chain joins TRBV11-3 to TRBJ2-7; D ambiguous. V was trimmed by 5 bases and J by 6 bases, leaving 17 bases between them. The CDR3 sequence is 14 residues long. Germline V CDR1 and CDR2: SGHNT, YENEEA. The CDR3 coding sequence is TGTGCCAGCAGCACCCAGGAGCATCCCGGCGAGCAGTACGTC. It encodes CASSTQEHPGEQYV.

This clone was detected once. The chain uses TRBV30 and TRBJ2-4; 7 nucleotides match TRBD2. CDR1 GTSNPN and CDR2 SVGIG come from the germline V gene (reference sequence). This CDR3 spans 15 amino acids. J gave up 1 base and V 7 bases, and 10 bases lay outside the gene matches. CDR3 protein: CAYLGKRDAKNIQYF. The CDR3 DNA is TGTGCCTACCTGGGTAAGCGGGACGCCAAAAACATTCAGTACTTC. Filled out from reference TRBV30 and TRBJ2-4, the complete variable domain reads SQTIHQWPATLVQPVGSPLSLECTVEGTSNPNLYWYRQAAGRGLQLLFYSVGIGQISSEVPQNLSASRPQDRQFILSSKKLLLSDSGFYLCAYLGKRDAKNIQYFGAGTRLSVL.

The chain joins TRBV4-2 to TRBJ1-5; tentative D call: TRBD1 (6 bases). This CDR3 has 20 residues. Germline values: CDR1 LGHNA, CDR2 YNFKEQ. The V gene lost 0 bases and the J gene lost 0 bases, with 21 bases spanning the gap. The CDR3 DNA reads as TGTGCCAGCAGCCAAGATAGGTCAGGGGAAGTGGGATATAGCAATCAGCCCCAGCATTTT. Amino acid sequence: CASSQDRSGEVGYSNQPQHF.

V usage is TRBV28 and J usage is TRBJ1-4, with 10 bases lining up with TRBD1. The CDR3 has 15 residues. The V gene's germline CDR1 is MDHEN and CDR2 SYDVKM. After removal of 7 bases from V and 6 bases from J, the junction contained 8 bases not matched to a gene. The CDR3 sequence is CASTPGGTGDEKLFF. The CDR3 region has the DNA TGTGCCAGCACTCCGGGTGGGACAGGGGATGAAAAACTGTTTTTT.

The table lists this clone with a count of one. This rearrangement joins TRBV6-1 to TRBJ1-6, with D unclear. The CDR3 is made up of 15 amino acids. Per the germline V gene, CDR1 is MNHNS and CDR2 is SASEGT. V lost 5 bases and J 0 bases, leaving 8 bases between the germline ends. CDR3 residues: CASSLQSSYNSPLHF. The CDR3 DNA sequence: TGTGCCAGCAGTCTCCAAAGCTCCTATAATTCACCCCTCCACTTT.

This chain connects TRBV6-6 to TRBJ2-5; TRBD2 might be the D (6 bases). V lost 6 bases, J lost 4 bases, and 12 bases lay in between. Germline lookup yields CDR1 MNHNY and CDR2 SVGAGI (reference sequence). The CDR3 has 13 residues. The CDR3 region has the DNA TGTGCCAGCAGAGACGGGAGCATAGAGACCCAGTACTTC. Residues: CASRDGSIETQYF.

This chain joins TRBV28 and TRBJ2-4, with D perhaps matching TRBD1 (5 bases). Trimming took off 5 bases at V and 0 bases at J, with 17 bases between the two ends. Germline V CDR1 and CDR2: MDHEN, SYDVKM. CDR3 length: 17 residues. The CDR3 is CASSDDRQLLAKNIQYF. Written as DNA, the CDR3 is TGTGCCAGCAGTGATGATAGACAGTTACTAGCCAAAAACATTCAGTACTTC.

CDR3 sequence: CASSILGREGIDTQYF. In DNA, the CDR3 is TGTGCCAGTAGTATATTGGGGCGGGAGGGCATAGATACGCAGTATTTT. The genes are TRBV19 and TRBJ2-3; 9 bases line up with TRBD2. V dropped 2 bases and J dropped 5; count of bases not matched to a gene: 8. Germline V gene lookup returns CDR1 LNHDA and CDR2 SQIVND (reference sequence). CDR3 length: 16 residues.

The chain carries TRBV25-1 and TRBJ2-1, with a possible D match to TRBD2 (6 bases). Trimming removed 5 bases from V and 7 bases from J, with 12 bases in between. The CDR3 is made up of 13 amino acids. The germline V gene has CDR1 MGHDK and CDR2 SYGVNS. CDR3 residues: CASSSLGGNEQFF. The CDR3 region has the DNA TGTGCCAGCAGTTCTCTGGGGGGAAATGAGCAGTTCTTC.

The chain uses TRBV19 and TRBJ1-3; D is possibly TRBD1 (5 bases). CDR1 is LNHDA, CDR2 SQIVND, per germline (reference sequence). Trimming pared 5 bases from V and 12 bases from J, leaving 11 bases between. This CDR3 is built from 11 residues. CDR3 nucleotide sequence: TGTGCCAGTAGTTGGGACTCGGGCATATATTTT. This translates into CASSWDSGIYF.

The chain couples TRBV18 to TRBJ1-3, with 7 bases matching TRBD1. The V and J ends lost 4 bases and 6 bases, in that order; junction bases with no gene match: 9. CDR1 KGHSH and CDR2 LQKENI come from the germline V gene. The CDR3 length is 15 residues. CDR3 nucleotide sequence: TGTGCCAGCTCACAAGACAGGGCTCAAGTAAACACCATATATTTT. Translating gives CASSQDRAQVNTIYF.

This clone has a single count. This chain uses TRBV5-8 with TRBJ2-1, with D possibly being TRBD1 or TRBD2 (6 bases each). Germline V CDR1 and CDR2: SGHTS, YDEGEE. This CDR3 comprises 15 residues. V lost 1 base to trimming and J lost 6 bases, with 14 bases between them. This chain's CDR3 is CASSLWGAVSNEQFF. CDR3 nucleotides: TGTGCCAGCAGCTTGTGGGGGGCAGTAAGCAATGAGCAGTTCTTC.

V gene TRBV6-1 combines with J gene TRBJ1-2; D gene ambiguous. Germline V gene sequence: CDR1 MNHNS, CDR2 SASEGT. The CDR3 length is 14 residues. V lost 2 bases, J lost 4 bases, and 11 bases lay in between. The CDR3: CASSEISIGYGYTF. As DNA, the CDR3 is TGTGCCAGCAGTGAAATTAGTATAGGCTATGGCTACACCTTC.

This chain connects TRBV30 to TRBJ2-1; D is unresolved. Trimming pared 0 bases from V and 7 bases from J, leaving 10 bases between. CDR3 length: 13 residues. The V gene's germline CDR1 is GTSNPN and CDR2 SVGIG (reference sequence). The CDR3: CAWSVLWANEQFF. The CDR3 bases are TGTGCCTGGAGTGTACTATGGGCTAATGAGCAGTTCTTC.

V gene TRBV6-5 combines with J gene TRBJ1-3; D unresolved. Trimming took off 6 bases at V and 1 base at J, with 13 bases between the two ends. CDR3 length equals 15 residues. Germline assignment: CDR1 MNHEY and CDR2 SVGAGI. This CDR3 is CASREQYISGNTIYF. Written as DNA, the CDR3 is TGTGCCAGCAGGGAACAATACATATCTGGAAACACCATATATTTT.

The CDR3 DNA reads as TGTGCCAGTAGTAGAAGGGACCTACGGGGTTGGAGCAATCAGCCCCAGCATTTT. This codes for CASSRRDLRGWSNQPQHF. V is TRBV19 and J is TRBJ1-5; tentative D call: TRBD1 (5 bases). V was clipped by 4 bases and J by 1 base, with 20 bases between them. In germline, CDR1 is LNHDA, CDR2 SQIVND (reference sequence). The CDR3 covers 18 residues.